These 30 T cell receptor beta chains share one sample of origin, sequenced in a study of blood T cell repertoires in COVID-19. The data were produced by immunoSEQ multiplex PCR, yet TCRdb's version contains in-frame clones alone and is incomplete. This sample has 26,000 or so clones, with around 93% found just once. Sequences were obtained from peripheral blood. The receptors here all came from a human donor in a cohort sampled during active COVID-19.

The V gene is TRBV4-1, the J gene TRBJ1-1; 9 nucleotides match TRBD1. CDR1 MGHRA and CDR2 YSYEKL come from the germline V gene. CDR3 length: 14 residues. V gave up 2 bases and J gave up 4 bases; unmatched junction bases: 2. The CDR3 protein is CASSQPTGGTEAFF. DNA for the CDR3: TGCGCCAGCAGCCAACCGACAGGGGGCACTGAAGCTTTCTTT.

The rearrangement links TRBV19 to TRBJ2-1; 7 positions match TRBD2. J gave up 0 bases and V 3 bases, and 11 bases lay outside the gene matches. There are 18 residues in the CDR3. Germline-derived CDR1 and CDR2 are LNHDA and SQIVND (reference sequence). CDR3 coding DNA: TGTGCCAGTAGTATTCGGGGGTTTGGGGGGGGCTCCTACAATGAGCAGTTCTTC. Its protein is CASSIRGFGGGSYNEQFF.

The chain combines TRBV20-1 with TRBJ1-4; 8 bases match TRBD1. V trimming: 3 bases; J trimming: 4 bases; junction bases outside the gene matches: 7. The germline V gene encodes CDR1 DFQATT and CDR2 SNEGSKA (reference sequence). The CDR3 extends over 15 amino acids. CDR3 sequence: CSASRLDRDNEKLFF. Here the CDR3 DNA reads TGCAGTGCTAGTCGCTTGGACAGGGATAATGAAAAACTGTTTTTT.

The chain uses TRBV9 and TRBJ2-5; 9 bases agree with TRBD1. The germline V gene has CDR1 SGDLS and CDR2 YYNGEE. Unmatched junction bases numbered 5, after V lost 1 base and J lost 1 base. The CDR3 consists of 16 residues. The CDR3 region is CASSVRSGQGQETQYF. In DNA form, the CDR3 reads TGTGCCAGCAGCGTAAGATCGGGACAGGGCCAAGAGACCCAGTACTTC.

A few counts support this clone. The chain couples TRBV4-1 to TRBJ1-2; D possibly corresponds to TRBD1 (6 bases). The CDR3 covers 18 residues. Germline assignment: CDR1 MGHRA and CDR2 YSYEKL. V gave up 1 base and J gave up 3 bases, with 21 bases separating them. CDR3 amino acids: CASSQGLRRRGADYGYTF. The CDR3 coding sequence is TGCGCCAGCAGCCAAGGGTTGCGACGACGGGGGGCTGACTATGGCTACACCTTC.

The chain recombines TRBV12-5 with TRBJ2-3, with D perhaps matching TRBD1 (5 bases). V lost 1 base and J lost 5, with 10 bases in between. CDR1 LGHNT and CDR2 FRNRAP come from the germline V gene. The CDR3 is made up of 14 amino acids. Here the CDR3 reads CASGLEAGIDTQYF. In nucleotides, the CDR3 is TGTGCTAGTGGTTTGGAGGCAGGGATAGATACGCAGTATTTT.

This sequence joins TRBV3-1 (or the pseudogene TRBV3-2) and TRBJ1-2; TRBD1 aligns across 7 bases. V dropped 3 bases and J dropped 7; count of bases not matched to a gene: 8. This CDR3 is built from 14 residues. The germline CDR1 and CDR2 sequences are LGHDT and YNNKEL (reference sequence). This CDR3 is CASSQTDRVFGYTF. In DNA form, the CDR3 reads TGTGCCAGCAGCCAGACCGACAGGGTGTTTGGCTACACCTTC.

The chain carries TRBV7-9 and TRBJ2-5, with D possibly being TRBD1 (6 bases). Trimming stripped 7 bases from V and 2 bases from J, with 14 bases between. Germline values: CDR1 SEHNR, CDR2 FQNEAQ (reference sequence). The CDR3 sequence is 14 residues long. In DNA, the CDR3 is TGTGCCAGCACCTCACAGGGCAGGCAAGAGACCCAGTACTTC. Encoded protein: CASTSQGRQETQYF.

In its sample, this clone was seen once. The V and J genes are TRBV5-8 and TRBJ2-7, with a tentative D call TRBD2 (6 bases). The length of the CDR3 is 17 residues. Germline V gene data show CDR1 as SGHTS and CDR2 as YDEGEE. Deletions cut 4 bases from V and 2 bases from J, with 22 bases between. The CDR3 nucleotides read TGTGCCAGCAGCCCGGGGGTGGGTTCGGAGACTACCTACGAGCAGTACTTC. Translating it yields CASSPGVGSETTYEQYF.

Turning to this clone: Other DNA sequences in the same sample also yield this CDR3. The rearrangement joins TRBV29-1 to TRBJ1-5, with 7 nucleotides matching TRBD1. CDR1 and CDR2 (germline): SQVTM, ANQGSEA. V lost 7 bases, J lost 3 bases, and 6 bases stayed unmatched. The CDR3 is made up of 13 amino acids. CDR3 region: CSASTGVNQPQHF. CDR3 bases: TGCAGCGCCTCAACAGGGGTCAATCAGCCCCAGCATTTT. Variable domain in full (rest from reference TRBV29-1 and TRBJ1-5): SAVISQKPSRDICQRGTSLTIQCQVDSQVTMMFWYRQQPGQSLTLIATANQGSEATYESGFVIDKFPISRPNLTFSTLTVSNMSPEDSSIYLCSASTGVNQPQHFGDGTRLSIL.

The gene calls are TRBV7-9 and TRBJ1-4, with a tentative D call TRBD1 (5 bases). CDR3 length: 14 residues. V was trimmed by 4 bases and J by 8 bases, leaving 14 bases between them. Per germline, CDR1 SEHNR and CDR2 FQNEAQ (reference sequence). The CDR3 sequence is CASSSDTGREKLFF. CDR3 DNA sequence: TGTGCCAGCAGCTCGGACACCGGTAGAGAAAAACTGTTTTTT. Drawing the rest from reference TRBV7-9 and TRBJ1-4, the complete variable domain is DTGVSQNPRHKITKRGQNVTFRCDPISEHNRLYWYRQTLGQGPEFLTYFQNEAQLEKSRLLSDRFSAERPKGSFSTLEIQRTEQGDSAMYLCASSSDTGREKLFFGSGTQLSVL.

This chain joins TRBV3-1 (or the pseudogene TRBV3-2) and TRBJ2-5; D remains unclear. The germline V gene encodes CDR1 LGHDT and CDR2 YNNKEL (reference sequence). CDR3 length equals 12 residues. V shed 3 bases and J shed 5 bases, with 7 bases lying between them. The CDR3 region is CASSHSSETQYF. The CDR3 region has the DNA TGTGCCAGCAGCCATAGCTCCGAGACCCAGTACTTC.

This clone has only a few counts. The J gene is TRBJ2-5, the V gene TRBV5-1, with D maybe TRBD2 (6 bases). The CDR3 consists of 13 residues. Germline V CDR1 and CDR2: SGHRS, YFSETQ. The ends were cut back, 4 bases at V and 5 bases at J, with 12 bases in the middle. This chain's CDR3 is CASSQTSGETQYF. The CDR3 DNA sequence: TGCGCCAGCAGCCAGACTAGTGGGGAGACCCAGTACTTC.

The V call is TRBV11-3, the J call TRBJ2-2; 9 nucleotides agree with TRBD1. Germline V gene sequence: CDR1 SGHNT, CDR2 YENEEA. CDR3 length: 17 amino acids. V trimming: 6 bases; J trimming: 5 bases; junction bases outside the gene matches: 13. The CDR3 reads CASSPNRDRVGTGELFF. The CDR3 coding sequence is TGTGCCAGCAGTCCAAACCGGGACAGGGTTGGGACCGGGGAGCTGTTTTTT.

CDR3 loop: CASSFTRGSGGIQETQYF. The CDR3 DNA sequence: TGTGCCAGCAGTTTCACCCGGGGTAGCGGGGGGATTCAAGAGACCCAGTACTTC. V is TRBV27 and J is TRBJ2-5, with 10 bases matching TRBD2. J was trimmed by 2 bases and V by 3 bases; bases with no gene match: 12. Germline CDR1 and CDR2: MNHEY and SMNVEV (reference sequence). The CDR3 spans 18 residues.

The chain links TRBV11-2 to TRBJ2-5; D gene uncertain. V lost 5 bases, J lost 2 bases, and 15 bases lay in between. Germline assignment: CDR1 SGHAT and CDR2 FQNNGV. This CDR3 is 15 amino acids long. CDR3 in DNA: TGTGCCAGCAGCAGTTCCCGTGGAGCGCAAGAGACCCAGTACTTC. Encoded protein: CASSSSRGAQETQYF.

The chain links TRBV3-1 (or the pseudogene TRBV3-2) to TRBJ1-3; possibly TRBD1 for D (6 bases). Germline V gene sequence: CDR1 LGHDT, CDR2 YNNKEL (reference sequence). The CDR3 totals 15 residues. V was shortened by 1 base and J by 5 bases, with 12 bases between the two germline ends. The CDR3 DNA follows: TGTGCCAGCAGCCAAGTGCGGGGGCTCAGAAACACCATATATTTT. Encoded protein: CASSQVRGLRNTIYF.

V gene TRBV9 combines with J gene TRBJ1-3; no clear D. In germline, CDR1 is SGDLS, CDR2 YYNGEE. The CDR3 has 17 amino acids. Trimming left V 2 bases short and J 0 bases short, with 15 bases between. Here the CDR3 reads CASSVEHALSSGNTIYF. CDR3 in DNA: TGTGCCAGCAGCGTGGAGCACGCCCTGAGCTCTGGAAACACCATATATTTT.

This chain links TRBV5-1 with TRBJ2-2; D gene uncertain. Germline V gene data show CDR1 as SGHRS and CDR2 as YFSETQ. Trimming cost V 0 bases and J 0 bases, with 6 bases left between them. CDR3 length: 15 residues. The DNA of the CDR3 is TGCGCCAGCAGCTTGGGCAGCGCGAACACCGGGGAGCTGTTTTTT. Its translation is CASSLGSANTGELFF.

The chain uses TRBV13 and TRBJ2-1; D may be TRBD1 (6 bases). The V and J ends lost 2 bases and 5 bases respectively, with 10 bases between them. From germline, CDR1 is PRHDT and CDR2 FYEKMQ (reference sequence). This CDR3 has 14 amino acids. Written as DNA, the CDR3 is TGTGCCAGCAGCTTAAGCAGGGGTCACAATGAGCAGTTCTTC. Encoded protein: CASSLSRGHNEQFF.

With respect to this clone: Other nucleotide sequences from this sample produce the same CDR3. This rearrangement joins TRBV6-5 to TRBJ1-3; D unresolved. Trimming removed 9 bases at V and 0 bases at J, with 6 bases between. The CDR3 consists of 12 residues. Germline V gene data show CDR1 as MNHEY and CDR2 as SVGAGI. The CDR3: CASLSSGNTIYF. Here the CDR3 DNA reads TGTGCCAGTCTAAGCTCTGGAAACACCATATATTTT.

The chain joins TRBV5-1 to TRBJ2-3; 8 positions match TRBD1. The ends lost 4 bases at V and 4 bases at J; junction bases unmatched: 8. The CDR3 loop spans 15 amino acids. CDR1 and CDR2 from the germline V gene are SGHRS and YFSETQ. CDR3 DNA: TGCGCCAGCAGCATAGACAGGGGCTCATCAGATACGCAGTATTTT. Protein: CASSIDRGSSDTQYF. The full variable domain, completed using reference TRBV5-1 and TRBJ2-3, is KAGVTQTPRYLIKTRGQQVTLSCSPISGHRSVSWYQQTPGQGLQFLFEYFSETQRNKGNFPGRFSGRQFSNSRSEMNVSTLELGDSALYLCASSIDRGSSDTQYFGPGTRLTVL.

The chain has TRBV7-7 and TRBJ2-5, with a tentative D call TRBD1 (6 bases). Germline lookup yields CDR1 SSHAT and CDR2 FNYEAQ (reference sequence). Trimming shortened V by 5 bases and J by 2 bases, and 12 bases separated the two germline ends. The CDR3 contains 14 residues. The CDR3 DNA follows: TGTGCCAGCAGCCAAGGACAGCAGCAAGAGACCCAGTACTTC. This encodes CASSQGQQQETQYF.

This rearrangement joins TRBV21-1 to TRBJ2-4; the table's TRBD1 call for D was not verified on the DNA. TRBV21-1 is listed as a pseudogene. The CDR3 length is 15 residues. In nucleotides, the CDR3 is TGTGCCATCAACTTAGAGGGGGCTGCCAAAAACATTCAGTACTTC. Protein: CAINLEGAAKNIQYF.

The count of this clone is one. The rearrangement uses TRBV2 and TRBJ2-1, with a possible D match to TRBD1 (5 bases). V was trimmed by 6 bases and J by 3 bases, leaving 18 bases between them. This CDR3 has 16 amino acids. Germline CDR1 SNHLY, CDR2 FYNNEI. The CDR3 bases are TGTGCCAGCAGCGCGCCCAGGGCCACTTACTACAATGAGCAGTTCTTC. Protein: CASSAPRATYYNEQFF. Full variable domain (missing parts from reference TRBV2 and TRBJ2-1): EPEVTQTPSHQVTQMGQEVILRCVPISNHLYFYWYRQILGQKVEFLVSFYNNEISEKSEIFDDQFSVERPDGSNFTLKIRSTKLEDSAMYFCASSAPRATYYNEQFFGPGTRLTVL.

The V gene is TRBV2, the J gene TRBJ2-4; perhaps TRBD1 as D (6 bases). The CDR3 sequence is 15 residues long. CDR1 is SNHLY, CDR2 FYNNEI, per germline. Trimming took off 6 bases at V and 0 bases at J, with 12 bases between the two ends. In nucleotides, the CDR3 is TGTGCCAGCAGAGGACAGACTCTAGCCAAAAACATTCAGTACTTC. It translates to CASRGQTLAKNIQYF.

The chain couples TRBV9 to TRBJ2-5, with TRBD2 matching over 12 bases. Germline trimming cut 3 bases from V and 5 bases from J; bases unmatched to any gene: 5. Germline values: CDR1 SGDLS, CDR2 YYNGEE. There are 15 residues in the CDR3. CDR3: CASSASGGALETQYF. The CDR3 nucleotides are TGTGCCAGCAGCGCTAGCGGGGGGGCCTTGGAGACCCAGTACTTC.

In its sample, this clone was seen a few times. This rearrangement joins TRBV11-2 to TRBJ2-7; 7 bases agree with TRBD2. Germline values: CDR1 SGHAT, CDR2 FQNNGV. J was trimmed by 6 bases and V by 1 base; bases with no gene match: 12. This CDR3 spans 16 amino acids. DNA of the CDR3: TGTGCCAGCAGCTTAGGCCACAACGGGGGGTTTAGCGAGCAGTACGTC. Translating it yields CASSLGHNGGFSEQYV.

V gene TRBV10-3 combines with J gene TRBJ2-7, with no clear D. Germline loops: CDR1 ENHRY, CDR2 SYGVKD. This CDR3 contains 14 residues. CDR3 loop: CAIPSVGFSFEQYV. For the CDR3, the DNA is TGTGCCATCCCGTCCGTCGGGTTCTCCTTCGAGCAGTACGTC.

The chain is built from TRBV5-1 and TRBJ2-5; 13 bases line up with TRBD2. The CDR3 runs 17 residues. Germline CDR1 and CDR2: SGHRS and YFSETQ. The junction had 7 bases not matched to a gene; V was cut back by 3 bases and J by 2 bases. CDR3 DNA sequence: TGCGCCAGCAGCTGGATGGGGACTAGCGGGGTACAAGAGACCCAGTACTTC. Protein: CASSWMGTSGVQETQYF.